The clone carrying this T cell receptor beta chain showed up just once. This sample was included in a study of T cell changes during pregnancy in multiple sclerosis. This table comes from immunoSEQ multiplex PCR, and its TCRdb copy is limited to in-frame clones, with some not included. This table holds about 60,000 clones, almost 95% found once. The CDR3 totals 16 residues. CDR1 SGHTA and CDR2 FQGNSA come from the germline V gene. V was shortened by 1 base and J by 10 bases, with 17 bases between the two germline ends. The source material was peripheral blood, sampled in the first trimester of pregnancy. The genes are TRBV7-2 and TRBJ1-6; D possibly corresponds to TRBD1 (5 bases). The TCR comes from a female donor with multiple sclerosis, enrolled in a pregnancy study. CDR3 coding DNA: TGTGCCAGCAGCTTAGAGGTTCGGGGGTGGCACTCACCCCTCCACTTT. This sequence encodes CASSLEVRGWHSPLHF.